These T cell receptor beta chains were read from a single sample in a study of shared clonotypes between healthy human individuals. Assay: immunoSEQ multiplex PCR; the TCRdb copy retains only in-frame clones and omits some. The data show just over 2,000,000 clones, 95% seen once. The sequencing sample was made of naive CD4+ T cells sorted from blood. These receptors were taken from a man younger than 30 in good health. CDR3s include the opening cysteine and the closing phenylalanine or tryptophan.

j_gene,v_gene,CDR3aa
TRBJ1-1,TRBV28,CASSPPQGTEAFF
TRBJ2-7,TRBV28,CASSSGQGAGEQYF
TRBJ1-3,TRBV6-5,CASTQGVSGNTIYF
TRBJ1-4,TRBV2,CASTGGEIEKLFF
TRBJ2-1,TRBV14,CASSLFSLGEQFF
TRBJ2-3,TRBV6-5,CASRRGGTDTQYF
TRBJ2-3,TRBV28,CASSFHRDADTQYF
TRBJ2-5,TRBV7-9,CASSLTGVETQYF
TRBJ1-2,TRBV29-1,CSVESGGHGYTF
TRBJ1-6,TRBV6-5,CASSSRANNSPLHF
TRBJ2-2,TRBV18,CASSPAQATGELFF
TRBJ2-5,TRBV29-1,CSVDRGTSETQYF
TRBJ1-2,TRBV7-9,CASSSLQRDRFYGYTF
TRBJ2-7,TRBV6-6,CASGTALAGTSYEQYF
TRBJ2-7,TRBV7-6,CASSSLKTSSGYEQYF
TRBJ2-5,TRBV18,CASSPPRGGETQYF
TRBJ2-7,TRBV18,CASSRSSGRAYEQYF
TRBJ2-7,TRBV4-1,CASSHRGGPGEQYF
TRBJ2-5,TRBV10-3,CAISEPQETQYF
TRBJ2-3,TRBV7-9,CASSTGTGGWDTQYF
TRBJ1-6,TRBV6-1,CASFPGNSPLHF
TRBJ2-4,TRBV28,CASSPAELAKNIQYF
TRBJ1-2,TRBV7-8,CASSLEPGTGEMGGYTF
TRBJ2-1,TRBV7-8,CASRQRGGFDNEQFF
TRBJ2-7,TRBV4-2,CASSQDFIGQGAYEQYF
TRBJ2-3,TRBV5-1,CASIAGGSTDTQYF
TRBJ2-7,TRBV7-8,CASSLARGEQYF
TRBJ1-1,TRBV5-4,CASSAGQGVNTEAFF
TRBJ1-1,TRBV18,CASSGDRGYTEAFF
TRBJ1-5,TRBV28,CASSLFQQPQHF
TRBJ2-1,TRBV7-2,CASSFRPASSYNEQFF
TRBJ1-1,TRBV6-5,CASFRLQGATEAFF
TRBJ2-3,TRBV7-2,CASSLWTDRTDTQYF
TRBJ2-1,TRBV10-2,CASTGLAGEGVDNEQFF
.,TRBV11-2,CASSLGQGASYEQYF
TRBJ2-7,TRBV14,CASSQDNTGQTYEQYF
TRBJ1-5,TRBV7-9,CASSLGSGGNQPQHF
TRBJ2-1,TRBV11-2,CASSLELAGAYNEQFF
TRBJ2-7,TRBV2,CASSKSYEQYF
TRBJ1-5,TRBV2,CASSEARTPNQPQHF
TRBJ2-1,TRBV6-5,CASLAREGYNEQFF
TRBJ1-5,TRBV7-9,CASSPAGSNQPQHF
TRBJ2-1,TRBV18,CASHGTSGRAGNEQFF
TRBJ2-7,TRBV5-6,CASSLGTGGSYSYEQYF
TRBJ1-4,TRBV11-3,CASSSDPIGEKLFF
.,TRBV7-8,CASSFGASGGYEQYF
TRBJ1-2,TRBV6-1,CASSRDGGSYYGYTF
TRBJ1-2,TRBV6-1,CASSTGFGYTF
TRBJ2-7,TRBV10-1,CASGSGTSGLGHEQYF